The next 27 T cell receptor beta chains were all read from a single sample in a study of blood T cells in healthy people across ages. Combining a sample-barcoded 5' primer with a J-beta primer mix, a second PCR ran for 7 to 11 cycles. TCRdb re-analysed the 5' RACE reads in MiXCR, keeping a single row per CDR3 protein. The sample holds roughly 730,000 distinct CDR3 sequences, roughly 50% seen once. Sequenced material: blood. All receptors derive from a man between 40 and 49 years old in good health.

The rearrangement uses TRBV10-3 and TRBJ2-4; D may be TRBD1 or TRBD2 (5 bases each). CDR1 is ENHRY and CDR2 is SYGVKD in the germline V gene. The CDR3 sequence is 15 residues long. V was cut by 2 bases and J by 13 bases, with 21 bases left in between. CDR3 DNA sequence: TGTGCCATCAGTGAGAGAGGGGCCCAGGGAGCGAACCAGTACTTC. Translation: CAISERGAQGANQYF.

V and J are TRBV20-1 and TRBJ2-1; TRBD2 matches 10 bases. CDR1 DFQATT and CDR2 SNEGSKA come from the germline V gene (reference sequence). There are 18 residues in the CDR3. V was clipped by 3 bases and J by 5 bases; unmatched bases: 16. The CDR3 DNA reads TGCAGTGCTAGCAGAGATGGTTTCGGAGCGGGAGGGAACAATGAGCAGTTCTTC. Amino acids: CSASRDGFGAGGNNEQFF.

The rearrangement uses TRBV6-2 or TRBV6-3 and TRBJ1-2; D may be TRBD1 (6 bases). The CDR3 extends over 15 amino acids. Germline CDR1 is MNHEY and CDR2 is SVGEGT. Trimming cost V 2 bases and J 2 bases, with 12 bases left between them. CDR3 nucleotide sequence: TGTGCCAGCAGTTACAGAGGGGGACCCAACTATGGCTACACCTTC. It translates to CASSYRGGPNYGYTF.

A few counts support this clonotype. This chain connects TRBV15 to TRBJ2-7; D assignment may be TRBD1 or TRBD2 (6 bases each). This CDR3 region has 15 residues. V lost 0 bases to trimming and J lost 6 bases, with 15 bases between them. CDR1 is LNHNV and CDR2 is YYDKDF in the germline V gene (reference sequence). The CDR3 nucleotides are TGTGCCACCAGCAGAGATCGGGCCAGGGGAGGCGAGCAGTACTTC. Amino acids: CATSRDRARGGEQYF.

The gene calls are TRBV29-1 and TRBJ2-5, with TRBD2 matching over 7 bases. CDR3 size: 14 residues. Germline CDR1 reads SQVTM; CDR2 reads ANQGSEA. In nucleotides, the CDR3 is TGCGGCGGGACGTGGGAGGGCTCCTACAATGAGCAGTACTTC. Its protein is CGGTWEGSYNEQYF.

This clonotype has only a few counts. J is TRBJ1-2 and V is TRBV12-3 or TRBV12-4; the D gene is possibly TRBD1 (6 bases). V was trimmed by 5 bases and J by 7 bases, leaving 14 bases between them. There are 13 residues in the CDR3. The CDR3 reads CASSTSHRAGYTF. The CDR3 nucleotides read TGTGCCAGCAGTACCAGTCACAGGGCTGGCTACACCTTC.

The V gene is TRBV21-1, the J gene TRBJ1-6. TRBV21-1 is recorded as a pseudogene. The CDR3 totals 18 residues. The CDR3 sequence: CARNFGPGQGSYNSPLHF. The CDR3 region has the DNA TGTGCCAGAAACTTTGGACCAGGACAGGGCTCCTATAATTCACCCCTCCACTTT.

This clonotype has just a few counts. The genes are TRBV29-1 and TRBJ2-1, with 8 positions matching TRBD2. V lost 0 bases, J lost 10 bases, and 14 bases stayed unmatched. The CDR3 is made up of 16 amino acids. Looked up from germline, CDR1 is SQVTM and CDR2 is ANQGSEA. CDR3 protein: CSVEDDGGGTLGEQFF. The CDR3 coding sequence is TGCAGCGTTGAAGATGACGGCGGGGGGACCCTTGGGGAGCAGTTCTTC.

The chain combines TRBV20-1 with TRBJ2-3, with D maybe TRBD2 (7 bases). CDR1 and CDR2 from the germline V gene are DFQATT and SNEGSKA (reference sequence). The CDR3 covers 14 residues. The V and J ends lost 0 bases and 5 bases respectively, with 12 bases between them. The CDR3 region is CSAREGGGLDTQYF. For the CDR3, the DNA is TGCAGTGCTAGAGAAGGGGGGGGCCTAGATACGCAGTATTTT.

The chain uses TRBV29-1 and TRBJ2-7, with D unresolved. Trimming left V 4 bases short and J 3 bases short, with 10 bases between. The length of the CDR3 is 12 residues. Germline CDR1 reads SQVTM; CDR2 reads ANQGSEA. CDR3 sequence reads: CSVADGIYEQYF. In DNA form, the CDR3 reads TGCAGCGTTGCCGACGGTATCTACGAGCAGTACTTC.

The chain uses TRBV4-2 and TRBJ2-7, with D perhaps matching TRBD2 (6 bases). The end of the DNA fits TRBJ2-5 better, so the J call may be wrong. The CDR3 totals 16 residues. Germline lookup yields CDR1 LGHNA and CDR2 YNFKEQ. CDR3 residues: CASSQDPAGGGETQYF. The DNA for the CDR3 is TGTGCCAGCAGCCAAGATCCCGCCGGGGGTGGGGAGACCCAGTACTTC.

This clonotype was counted a few times. The chain is built from TRBV12-3 or TRBV12-4 and TRBJ1-1; D is ambiguous. The CDR3 loop spans 13 amino acids. Trimming shortened V by 0 bases and J by 6 bases, and 8 bases separated the two germline ends. The CDR3 DNA follows: TGTGCCAGCAGTTTAGCCGGCCGCCCTGAAGCTTTCTTT. Translated: CASSLAGRPEAFF.

The gene calls are TRBV12-3 or TRBV12-4 and TRBJ1-5; TRBD1 aligns across 7 bases. V lost 7 bases, J lost 0 bases, and 9 bases stayed unmatched. This CDR3 is 16 amino acids long. For the CDR3, the DNA is TGTGCCAGCACCAGAGACAGGGATTATAGCAATCAGCCCCAGCATTTT. It encodes CASTRDRDYSNQPQHF.

This clonotype was picked up a small number of times. The chain has TRBV29-1 and TRBJ2-1; 9 bases line up with TRBD2. From germline, CDR1 is SQVTM and CDR2 ANQGSEA. The CDR3 consists of 16 residues. Germline trimming cut 3 bases from V and 2 bases from J; bases unmatched to any gene: 8. The CDR3 sequence: CSVDSASGIPYNEQFF. The DNA of the CDR3 is TGCAGCGTTGATAGCGCTAGCGGGATCCCCTACAATGAGCAGTTCTTC.

The gene calls are TRBV5-1 and TRBJ1-4; D is perhaps TRBD1 (6 bases). This CDR3 spans 14 amino acids. Trimming cost V 3 bases and J 5 bases, with 11 bases left between them. CDR1 is SGHRS and CDR2 is YFSETQ in the germline V gene. CDR3 sequence reads: CASSSTGANEKLFF. The CDR3 nucleotides read TGCGCCAGCAGCTCAACGGGGGCCAATGAAAAACTGTTTTTT. Full variable domain (outside the CDR3, taken from reference TRBV5-1 and TRBJ1-4): KAGVTQTPRYLIKTRGQQVTLSCSPISGHRSVSWYQQTPGQGLQFLFEYFSETQRNKGNFPGRFSGRQFSNSRSEMNVSTLELGDSALYLCASSSTGANEKLFFGSGTQLSVL.

This clonotype has a handful of counts. The chain recombines TRBV29-1 with TRBJ2-1, with 9 bases aligning to TRBD2. In germline, CDR1 is SQVTM, CDR2 ANQGSEA. The CDR3 runs to 14 residues. V trimming: 2 bases; J trimming: 3 bases; junction bases outside the gene matches: 2. CDR3 in amino acids: CSVESGRLYNEQFF. The CDR3 region has the DNA TGCAGCGTTGAAAGCGGGAGGCTCTACAATGAGCAGTTCTTC.

The table lists this clonotype with a few counts. CDR3 region: CASSLRLAGSETQYF. The CDR3 DNA reads TGTGCCAGCAGCTTACGCTTGGCAGGATCCGAGACCCAGTACTTC. This chain connects TRBV7-2 to TRBJ2-5, with D hard to call. Looked up from germline, CDR1 is SGHTA and CDR2 is FQGNSA. The CDR3 sequence is 15 residues long. Deletions cut 2 bases from V and 5 bases from J, with 15 bases between.

This clonotype showed up just a few times. The CDR3 DNA follows: TGCAGTGCTAGAGTGGGGGGCCAAGAGACCCAGTACTTC. Translating gives CSARVGGQETQYF. The V and J genes are TRBV20-1 and TRBJ2-5, with D possibly TRBD2 on 6 matching bases. Germline lookup yields CDR1 DFQATT and CDR2 SNEGSKA (reference sequence). Deletions cut 1 base from V and 1 base from J, with 7 bases between. This CDR3 spans 13 amino acids.

V and J are TRBV12-3 or TRBV12-4 and TRBJ1-6; a weak D match, TRBD1 (5 bases). Trimming took 6 bases from V and 11 from J, leaving 17 bases between them. The CDR3 totals 14 residues. CDR3 residues: CASSLTTGGPPLHF. CDR3 in DNA: TGTGCCAGCAGCTTAACAACAGGAGGTCCACCCCTCCACTTT.

This sequence joins TRBV7-3 and TRBJ2-2; D is possibly TRBD1 (6 bases). The V gene lost 5 bases and the J gene lost 1 base, with 17 bases spanning the gap. This CDR3 spans 17 amino acids. Germline values: CDR1 SGHTA, CDR2 FQGTGA. CDR3 DNA: TGTGCCAGCAGCCCTTTTCTCGGGACAATGAACACCGGGGAGCTGTTTTTT. This encodes CASSPFLGTMNTGELFF. The full variable domain, with the rest looked up from reference TRBV7-3 and TRBJ2-2, is GAGVSQTPSNKVTEKGKYVELRCDPISGHTALYWYRQSLGQGPEFLIYFQGTGAADDSGLPNDRFFAVRPEGSVSTLKIQRTERGDSAVYLCASSPFLGTMNTGELFFGEGSRLTVL.

The chain is built from TRBV6-2 or TRBV6-3 and TRBJ2-1; 12 bases align to TRBD2. This CDR3 spans 15 amino acids. Looked up from germline, CDR1 is MNHEY and CDR2 is SVGEGT. V trimming: 9 bases; J trimming: 8 bases; junction bases outside the gene matches: 11. The CDR3 is CARLAGGRFYYEQFF. For the CDR3, the DNA is TGTGCCAGACTAGCGGGGGGCAGGTTTTACTATGAGCAGTTCTTC.

Concerning this clonotype: Relative to the germline gene, one junction end is altered; a read error may explain this. This sequence joins TRBV20-1 and TRBJ1-4; a possible D gene is TRBD1 (5 bases). The CDR3 loop spans 13 amino acids. From germline, CDR1 is DFQATT and CDR2 SNEGSKA (reference sequence). The CDR3 nucleotides are TGCAGTGCTAGGACAGACACTAGTGAAAAACTGTTTTTT. Translation gives CSARTDTSEKLFF.

This clonotype was detected only a few times. The J gene is TRBJ2-3, the V gene TRBV28; no definite D call. CDR3 size: 17 residues. The V gene's germline CDR1 is MDHEN and CDR2 SYDVKM. Trimming took off 4 bases at V and 8 bases at J, with 25 bases between the two ends. CDR3: CASSSTSVPLVSTTQYF. CDR3 coding DNA: TGTGCCAGCAGTTCCACCTCCGTTCCCCTCGTGTCAACTACGCAGTATTTT.

A single count supports this clonotype. One end of the junction varies from germline; a read error may be responsible. The genes are TRBV5-5 and TRBJ1-2, with 8 bases aligning to TRBD1. This CDR3 region has 14 residues. Germline V CDR1 and CDR2: SGHKS, YYEKEE (reference sequence). CDR3 DNA sequence: TGTGCCGGCAGCCGACAGACAGGGGATCGTGGCTACACCTTC. It codes for CAGSRQTGDRGYTF.

This clonotype was observed a few times. For the CDR3, the DNA is TGTGCCAGCAGCCGACCCGGGGTGGGGAACTATGGCTACACCTTC. Translating it yields CASSRPGVGNYGYTF. V usage is TRBV7-9 and J usage is TRBJ1-2; no clear D gene. This CDR3 contains 15 residues. Trimming shortened V by 5 bases and J by 2 bases, and 15 bases separated the two germline ends. Germline values: CDR1 SEHNR, CDR2 FQNEAQ (reference sequence).

The rearrangement uses TRBV12-3 or TRBV12-4 and TRBJ1-1; D possibly corresponds to TRBD1 (6 bases). Trimming took 7 bases from V and 2 from J, leaving 17 bases between them. The CDR3 totals 15 residues. The chain's CDR3 is CASTNEGGRNTEAFF. The CDR3 DNA reads TGTGCCAGCACAAATGAGGGGGGCCGAAACACTGAAGCTTTCTTT.

The chain uses TRBV6-5 and TRBJ1-4; D gene uncertain. The CDR3 totals 15 residues. The germline CDR1 and CDR2 sequences are MNHEY and SVGAGI. V shed 5 bases and J shed 7 bases, with 17 bases lying between them. The CDR3 nucleotides read TGTGCCAGCAGTCGGCCCCCGGGGTTAGGTGAAAAACTGTTTTTT. It encodes CASSRPPGLGEKLFF.